These 25 T cell receptor beta chains were sequenced from one sample in a study of blood T cell repertoires in COVID-19. The repertoire was sequenced with immunoSEQ multiplex PCR; TCRdb's copy has only in-frame clones and lacks some. The data show 50,000 to 65,000 clones, roughly 76% seen once. The sample consisted of peripheral blood. The receptor source for this set is a woman in her fifties or sixties with acute or convalescent COVID-19.

The CDR3 is CASSSAGDPYNEQFF. The CDR3 DNA follows: TGTGCCAGCAGCTCGGCAGGGGACCCCTACAATGAGCAGTTCTTC. The rearrangement joins TRBV5-4 to TRBJ2-1; TRBD1 is a possible D gene (6 bases). Germline V lookup: CDR1 SGHNT, CDR2 YYREEE (reference sequence). The CDR3 length is 15 residues. V lost 3 bases and J lost 2, with 12 bases in between.

This chain joins TRBV25-1 and TRBJ2-3, with no clear D. Deletions cut 0 bases from V and 0 bases from J, with 4 bases between. The CDR3 extends over 14 amino acids. The V gene's germline CDR1 is MGHDK and CDR2 SYGVNS. The CDR3 is CASSEYTSTDTQYF. CDR3 bases: TGTGCCAGCAGTGAATATACTAGCACAGATACGCAGTATTTT. The full variable domain, its missing parts supplied by reference TRBV25-1 and TRBJ2-3, is EADIYQTPRYLVIGTGKKITLECSQTMGHDKMYWYQQDPGMELHLIHYSYGVNSTEKGDLSSESTVSRIRTEHFPLTLESARPSHTSQYLCASSEYTSTDTQYFGPGTRLTVL.

The V call is TRBV7-2, the J call TRBJ1-4, with D possibly being TRBD1 (6 bases). Trimming shortened V by 2 bases and J by 8 bases, and 9 bases separated the two germline ends. The V gene's germline CDR1 is SGHTA and CDR2 FQGNSA. The length of the CDR3 is 13 residues. CDR3 protein: CASSLPRGEKLFF. The CDR3 region has the DNA TGTGCCAGCAGCTTACCGAGGGGGGAAAAACTGTTTTTT. Combining the CDR3 with reference TRBV7-2 and TRBJ1-4 gives the whole variable domain GAGVSQSPSNKVTEKGKDVELRCDPISGHTALYWYRQSLGQGLEFLIYFQGNSAPDKSGLPSDRFSAERTGGSVSTLTIQRTQQEDSAVYLCASSLPRGEKLFFGSGTQLSVL.

The chain employs TRBV19 and TRBJ2-1, with 8 bases lining up with TRBD2. Trimming cost V 4 bases and J 6 bases; bases outside gene matches: 11. The CDR3 spans 16 residues. Germline lookup yields CDR1 LNHDA and CDR2 SQIVND (reference sequence). CDR3 loop: CASSKGGSGRGNEQFF. CDR3 bases: TGTGCCAGTAGTAAGGGTGGAAGCGGGAGAGGCAATGAGCAGTTCTTC.

The rearrangement uses TRBV28 and TRBJ1-4; D possibly corresponds to TRBD1 (5 bases). Trimming cost V 2 bases and J 7 bases, with 11 bases left between them. This CDR3 is built from 14 residues. Germline CDR1 MDHEN, CDR2 SYDVKM. CDR3 coding DNA: TGTGCCAGCAGTTTAGGGGCAGGGCGTGAAAAACTGTTTTTT. Its translation is CASSLGAGREKLFF.

J is TRBJ2-7 and V is TRBV27; the D gene is possibly TRBD1 (6 bases). CDR1 is MNHEY, CDR2 SMNVEV, per germline (reference sequence). This CDR3 contains 14 residues. V lost 5 bases, J lost 2 bases, and 13 bases lay in between. CDR3 sequence reads: CASSTKTGTYEQYF. The CDR3 DNA sequence: TGTGCCAGCAGTACCAAGACAGGCACCTACGAGCAGTACTTC.

This clone was counted a single time. The rearrangement joins TRBV19 to TRBJ1-4; the D gene is possibly TRBD1 (5 bases). There are 14 residues in the CDR3. V shed 6 bases and J shed 3 bases, with 11 bases lying between them. Germline CDR1 reads LNHDA; CDR2 reads SQIVND (reference sequence). This chain's CDR3 is CASRSTESNEKLFF. DNA of the CDR3: TGTGCCAGTAGGTCGACAGAGTCTAATGAAAAACTGTTTTTT.

The chain links TRBV21-1 to TRBJ2-1; TRBD1 is the table's D call, not checked against the DNA. TRBV21-1 is assigned pseudogene status. The CDR3 runs 15 residues. This CDR3 is CASRDQGYEDNEQFF. DNA of the CDR3: TGTGCCAGCAGGGATCAGGGCTATGAGGACAATGAGCAGTTCTTC.

The chain employs TRBV2 and TRBJ2-1; TRBD1 matches at 8 bases. This CDR3 region has 13 residues. The germline gives CDR1 SNHLY, CDR2 FYNNEI. J lost 7 bases, V lost 5 bases, and 4 bases had no gene match. The CDR3 DNA reads as TGTGCCAGCAGTTTGGACAGGGTTAATGAGCAGTTCTTC. It specifies CASSLDRVNEQFF.

This sequence joins TRBV19 and TRBJ1-6; D uncertain. This CDR3 region has 15 residues. Germline CDR1 is LNHDA and CDR2 is SQIVND (reference sequence). The V gene lost 8 bases and the J gene lost 0 bases, with 11 bases spanning the gap. The CDR3 here is CASHSGGSYNSPLHF. CDR3 nucleotide sequence: TGTGCCAGTCATTCGGGAGGCTCCTATAATTCACCCCTCCACTTT.

The rearrangement joins TRBV5-6 to TRBJ1-1; D is undetermined. The CDR3 spans 12 residues. In germline, CDR1 is SGHDT, CDR2 YYEEEE. V was clipped by 4 bases and J by 5 bases, with 9 bases between them. This chain's CDR3 is CASSLRGTEAFF. The CDR3 region has the DNA TGTGCCAGCAGCCTGCGCGGGACTGAAGCTTTCTTT.

The rearrangement links TRBV28 to TRBJ1-2, with TRBD1 matching 7 bases. The CDR3 consists of 13 residues. Trimming at V came to 6 bases and at J to 8 bases, leaving 9 bases not matched to a gene. Germline values: CDR1 MDHEN, CDR2 SYDVKM. DNA of the CDR3: TGTGCCAGCAGACGCTCAGGGGGAGAGGGCTACACCTTC. It yields the protein CASRRSGGEGYTF.

The rearrangement joins TRBV9 to TRBJ1-4; maybe TRBD1 (5 bases). This CDR3 is 17 amino acids long. V dropped 0 bases and J dropped 8 bases, with 20 bases sitting between them. Per the germline V gene, CDR1 is SGDLS and CDR2 is YYNGEE. The CDR3 loop is CASSVAPLGPRGEKLFF. CDR3 coding DNA: TGTGCCAGCAGCGTAGCCCCTTTGGGGCCGAGAGGCGAAAAACTGTTTTTT.

A few counts support this clone. The genes are TRBV7-9 and TRBJ2-7; 11 nucleotides line up with TRBD2. The CDR3 extends over 17 amino acids. Germline trimming cut 3 bases from V and 1 base from J; bases unmatched to any gene: 8. The germline gives CDR1 SEHNR, CDR2 FQNEAQ (reference sequence). CDR3 amino acids: CASSLSPLAGESYEQYF. Here the CDR3 DNA reads TGTGCCAGCAGCTTGTCTCCACTAGCGGGAGAGTCCTACGAGCAGTACTTC.

The chain uses TRBV6-5 and TRBJ2-5, with a possible D match to TRBD2 (5 bases). Trimming removed 5 bases at V and 5 bases at J, with 15 bases between. The CDR3 spans 14 residues. Germline V gene sequence: CDR1 MNHEY, CDR2 SVGAGI. CDR3 DNA: TGTGCCAGCAGTCGGGGATCCCTTGGGGAGACCCAGTACTTC. Translated, it gives CASSRGSLGETQYF.

The J gene is TRBJ2-2, the V gene TRBV6-2 or TRBV6-3, with 8 bases matching TRBD2. Trimming took 3 bases from V and 5 from J; bases not matched to a gene: 14. The length of the CDR3 is 18 residues. Per the germline V gene, CDR1 is MNHEY and CDR2 is SVGEGT. CDR3 residues: CASSYGSSGGWSTGELFF. CDR3 DNA: TGTGCCAGCAGTTATGGGTCAAGCGGGGGTTGGAGTACCGGGGAGCTGTTTTTT.

This sequence joins TRBV5-1 and TRBJ1-5, with D tentatively TRBD1 (5 bases). The germline V and J ends were trimmed by 0 bases and 4 bases, with 11 bases remaining between them. The CDR3 length is 15 residues. Germline lookup yields CDR1 SGHRS and CDR2 YFSETQ. CDR3 amino acids: CASSLDGASNQPQHF. The DNA for the CDR3 is TGCGCCAGCAGCTTGGATGGGGCATCAAATCAGCCCCAGCATTTT.

This chain uses TRBV5-1 with TRBJ1-4; D remains unclear. Per the germline V gene, CDR1 is SGHRS and CDR2 is YFSETQ. This CDR3 region has 15 residues. V lost 4 bases to trimming and J lost 0 bases, with 10 bases between them. CDR3 loop: CASSPYSATNEKLFF. CDR3 nucleotide sequence: TGCGCCAGCAGCCCCTACAGTGCAACTAATGAAAAACTGTTTTTT.

The CDR3 nucleotides are TGTGCCAGCAGTGCAGGGCTTAACACCGGGGAGCTGTTTTTT. It codes for CASSAGLNTGELFF. The chain joins TRBV25-1 to TRBJ2-2; a possible D gene is TRBD1 (5 bases). The CDR3 is 14 residues long. Trimming pared 4 bases from V and 2 bases from J, leaving 8 bases between. Per the germline V gene, CDR1 is MGHDK and CDR2 is SYGVNS.

The V call is TRBV27, the J call TRBJ1-1; D ambiguous. The CDR3 runs to 14 residues. The V gene lost 3 bases and the J gene lost 1 base, with 9 bases spanning the gap. CDR1 and CDR2 (germline): MNHEY, SMNVEV (reference sequence). The CDR3 spells CASSFGIRNTEAFF. The CDR3, as DNA: TGTGCCAGCAGTTTCGGGATCAGGAACACTGAAGCTTTCTTT.

The genes are TRBV5-1 and TRBJ1-2, with D unclear. Germline lookup yields CDR1 SGHRS and CDR2 YFSETQ. V lost 2 bases to trimming and J lost 1 base, with 9 bases between them. There are 14 residues in the CDR3. The CDR3 coding sequence is TGCGCCAGCAGCTTAGAGGGATATAACTATGGCTACACCTTC. It is translated as CASSLEGYNYGYTF. Full variable domain (missing parts from reference TRBV5-1 and TRBJ1-2): KAGVTQTPRYLIKTRGQQVTLSCSPISGHRSVSWYQQTPGQGLQFLFEYFSETQRNKGNFPGRFSGRQFSNSRSEMNVSTLELGDSALYLCASSLEGYNYGYTFGSGTRLTVV.

In nucleotides, the CDR3 is TGTGCCAGCTCGGGGACATCGAATAATTCACCCCTCCACTTT. This codes for CASSGTSNNSPLHF. The chain couples TRBV6-5 to TRBJ1-6, with D possibly being TRBD1 (6 bases). Germline V gene data show CDR1 as MNHEY and CDR2 as SVGAGI. The CDR3 consists of 14 residues. Trimming shortened V by 8 bases and J by 5 bases, and 13 bases separated the two germline ends.

This rearrangement joins TRBV14 to TRBJ1-6; TRBD1 aligns across 7 bases. Germline CDR1 and CDR2: SGHDN and FVKESK. With V trimmed by 5 bases and J by 7 bases, 5 bases remained unmatched. The CDR3 is made up of 14 amino acids. The CDR3 DNA follows: TGTGCCAGCAGCAGGAACAGGGGAAATTCACCCCTCCACTTT. This sequence encodes CASSRNRGNSPLHF.

The V gene is TRBV5-1, the J gene TRBJ2-5; TRBD1 matches at 7 bases. Germline CDR1 SGHRS, CDR2 YFSETQ. V lost 4 bases and J lost 5; bases outside the gene matches: 8. The CDR3 spans 14 residues. CDR3 DNA: TGCGCCAGCAGCCCAACAGGGGCCGGGGAGACCCAGTACTTC. Its translation is CASSPTGAGETQYF.

The rearrangement joins TRBV19 to TRBJ2-7; 7 nucleotides agree with TRBD1. From germline, CDR1 is LNHDA and CDR2 SQIVND (reference sequence). The CDR3 covers 12 residues. The trim removed 8 bases at V and 6 bases at J, leaving 7 bases unmatched. The CDR3, as DNA: TGTGCCAGTTCGACAGGGACGATCGAGCAGTACTTC. It specifies CASSTGTIEQYF.